The 30 T cell receptor beta chains below come from one sample, sequenced in a study of T cell changes during pregnancy in multiple sclerosis. The repertoire was sequenced with immunoSEQ multiplex PCR; TCRdb's copy has only in-frame clones and lacks some. The sample records about 15,000 clones, roughly 84% being singletons. The sequences come from CD8+ T cells from peripheral blood mononuclear cells, collected in the third trimester of pregnancy. The receptors come from a female donor in good health, enrolled as a control in a pregnancy study.

This clone was seen only once. This chain connects TRBV28 to TRBJ2-2; D is perhaps TRBD2 (6 bases). The CDR3 totals 14 residues. Germline V lookup: CDR1 MDHEN, CDR2 SYDVKM. Trimming stripped 3 bases from V and 6 bases from J, with 11 bases between. CDR3 in amino acids: CASSFGGGAGELFF. The CDR3 DNA follows: TGTGCCAGCAGTTTCGGCGGAGGGGCCGGGGAGCTGTTTTTT.

This sequence joins TRBV5-4 and TRBJ2-3, with 9 positions matching TRBD2. This CDR3 has 16 residues. V shed 7 bases and J 0 bases; nucleotides not matched to a gene: 9. Germline-derived CDR1 and CDR2 are SGHNT and YYREEE (reference sequence). The CDR3 loop is CASANQLAGSTDTQYF. As DNA, the CDR3 is TGTGCCAGCGCCAATCAGCTAGCGGGGAGCACAGATACGCAGTATTTT. Full variable domain (missing parts from reference TRBV5-4 and TRBJ2-3): ETGVTQSPTHLIKTRGQQVTLRCSSQSGHNTVSWYQQALGQGPQFIFQYYREEENGRGNFPPRFSGLQFPNYSSELNVNALELDDSALYLCASANQLAGSTDTQYFGPGTRLTVL.

The V gene is TRBV7-2, the J gene TRBJ1-1; TRBD1 is a possible D gene (5 bases). V was trimmed by 1 base and J by 4 bases, leaving 16 bases between them. The CDR3 covers 16 residues. Germline V gene lookup returns CDR1 SGHTA and CDR2 FQGNSA. For the CDR3, the DNA is TGTGCCAGCAGCTTAGGCCTTTTCCGGGGGGGCACTGAAGCTTTCTTT. This codes for CASSLGLFRGGTEAFF.

The gene calls are TRBV6-5 and TRBJ1-1; D unresolved. The CDR3 has 12 residues. Germline CDR1 reads MNHEY; CDR2 reads SVGAGI. V shed 6 bases and J shed 6 bases, with 11 bases lying between them. The CDR3 reads CASSPWGAEAFF. In nucleotides, the CDR3 is TGTGCCAGCAGCCCGTGGGGAGCTGAAGCTTTCTTT.

The chain has TRBV29-1 and TRBJ1-1, with 8 nucleotides matching TRBD1. The length of the CDR3 is 14 residues. Losses at the gene ends were 3 bases for V and 12 bases for J; bases not matched to a gene: 15. Germline V gene lookup returns CDR1 SQVTM and CDR2 ANQGSEA. The CDR3 DNA reads TGCAGCGTTGACCGTGGACAGGGTGGCCCCGAGACTTTCTTT. It translates to CSVDRGQGGPETFF.

The chain combines TRBV7-9 with TRBJ2-7, with TRBD1 as a possible D gene (8 bases). The CDR3 totals 15 residues. Trimming left V 5 bases short and J 4 bases short, with 18 bases between. The germline V gene encodes CDR1 SEHNR and CDR2 FQNEAQ (reference sequence). For the CDR3, the DNA is TGTGCCAGCAGCACTGGGGGGGACAGGCATTACGAGCAGTACTTC. It is translated as CASSTGGDRHYEQYF.

This clone occurred a few times. The gene calls are TRBV7-6 and TRBJ2-1; D might be TRBD2 (6 bases). CDR1 SGHVS and CDR2 FNYEAQ come from the germline V gene. V gave up 5 bases and J gave up 1 base, with 18 bases separating them. This CDR3 is built from 17 residues. CDR3 in amino acids: CASSPGPGLESYNEQFF. The CDR3 region has the DNA TGTGCCAGCAGCCCTGGACCGGGACTCGAATCCTACAATGAGCAGTTCTTC.

The rearrangement joins TRBV6-4 to TRBJ2-1, with D perhaps matching TRBD1 (6 bases). Germline assignment: CDR1 MRHNA and CDR2 SNTAGT. V lost 3 bases and J 0 bases, leaving 6 bases between the germline ends. The CDR3 has 14 residues. The CDR3 spells CASSEDSSYNEQFF. CDR3 bases: TGTGCCAGCAGTGAGGACAGCTCCTACAATGAGCAGTTCTTC.

This clone has a handful of counts. The gene calls are TRBV4-2 and TRBJ1-6; D ambiguous. CDR3 size: 13 residues. V lost 6 bases, J lost 14 bases, and 17 bases lay in between. Germline values: CDR1 LGHNA, CDR2 YNFKEQ. The DNA of the CDR3 is TGTGCCAGCAGAGACCGCGGCCGCGCCACCCTCCACTTT. Translating gives CASRDRGRATLHF.

V usage is TRBV14 and J usage is TRBJ1-2; a weak D match, TRBD1 (5 bases). Germline CDR1 and CDR2: SGHDN and FVKESK. This CDR3 has 13 residues. V was shortened by 3 bases and J by 2 bases, with 7 bases between the two germline ends. This CDR3 is CASSQTANYGYTF. The CDR3 bases are TGTGCCAGCAGCCAGACAGCCAACTATGGCTACACCTTC.

The chain carries TRBV10-3 and TRBJ2-7, with TRBD2 matching over 7 bases. Germline lookup yields CDR1 ENHRY and CDR2 SYGVKD. The J segment lost 2 bases and the V segment lost 2 bases, leaving 6 bases of the junction unmatched. The CDR3 is 15 residues long. CDR3: CAISETTSDPYEQYF. CDR3 coding DNA: TGTGCCATCAGTGAGACCACTAGCGACCCCTACGAGCAGTACTTC.

This clone showed up just a few times. This chain joins TRBV28 and TRBJ2-1; D gene ambiguous. The ends were cut back, 7 bases at V and 3 bases at J, with 13 bases in the middle. Per germline, CDR1 MDHEN and CDR2 SYDVKM. This CDR3 comprises 14 residues. The CDR3 sequence: CASTSEHGYNEQFF. The CDR3 bases are TGTGCCAGCACCTCCGAACATGGCTACAATGAGCAGTTCTTC.

V gene TRBV15 combines with J gene TRBJ2-7; D may be TRBD2 (6 bases). Trimming stripped 0 bases from V and 0 bases from J, with 15 bases between. The CDR3 sequence is 17 residues long. The germline gives CDR1 LNHNV, CDR2 YYDKDF (reference sequence). The CDR3 sequence: CATSRDSAWGGSYEQYF. In DNA, the CDR3 is TGTGCCACCAGCAGAGATTCGGCGTGGGGAGGCTCCTACGAGCAGTACTTC.

This chain uses TRBV11-2 with TRBJ1-1, with 9 bases aligning to TRBD1. The CDR3 contains 19 residues. V lost 2 bases to trimming and J lost 3 bases; unmatched junction nucleotides: 16. Germline loops: CDR1 SGHAT, CDR2 FQNNGV. DNA for the CDR3: TGTGCCAGCAGCTTAAAGATCCCGGGACAGGGATTTGGGGACACTGAAGCTTTCTTT. It specifies CASSLKIPGQGFGDTEAFF.

V usage is TRBV9 and J usage is TRBJ2-2; tentative D call: TRBD1 (5 bases). Per germline, CDR1 SGDLS and CDR2 YYNGEE. The V gene lost 2 bases and the J gene lost 0 bases, with 8 bases spanning the gap. The CDR3 spans 15 residues. The DNA of the CDR3 is TGTGCCAGCAGCGTTAGGGGCCCGAACACCGGGGAGCTGTTTTTT. It is translated as CASSVRGPNTGELFF. Together with reference TRBV9 and TRBJ2-2, the CDR3 gives the full variable domain: DSGVTQTPKHLITATGQRVTLRCSPRSGDLSVYWYQQSLDQGLQFLIQYYNGEERAKGNILERFSAQQFPDLHSELNLSSLELGDSALYFCASSVRGPNTGELFFGEGSRLTVL.

The chain links TRBV5-6 to TRBJ1-1; D may be TRBD1 (6 bases). This CDR3 is 15 amino acids long. Between the trimmed V and J ends, which lost 0 bases and 5 bases, there was a span of 14 bases. The germline gives CDR1 SGHDT, CDR2 YYEEEE. CDR3 DNA sequence: TGTGCCAGCAGCTTGGCCACAGGGACCAGGACTGAAGCTTTCTTT. It specifies CASSLATGTRTEAFF.

This chain connects TRBV29-1 to TRBJ1-1, with TRBD1 as a possible D gene (5 bases). Germline V gene data show CDR1 as SQVTM and CDR2 as ANQGSEA. The CDR3 sequence is 13 residues long. V gave up 7 bases and J gave up 3 bases, with 15 bases separating them. The chain's CDR3 is CSGKEQGDTEAFF. The CDR3 DNA reads TGCAGCGGCAAGGAGCAGGGCGACACTGAAGCTTTCTTT.

J is TRBJ2-3 and V is TRBV7-9; D is perhaps TRBD1 (6 bases). Germline assignment: CDR1 SEHNR and CDR2 FQNEAQ (reference sequence). Between the trimmed V and J ends, which lost 1 base and 2 bases, there was a span of 10 bases. The length of the CDR3 is 15 residues. The CDR3 DNA reads as TGTGCCAGCAGCTTAGAAAGGACAGACACAGATACGCAGTATTTT. Amino acids: CASSLERTDTDTQYF.

V usage is TRBV27 and J usage is TRBJ1-1; tentatively, D is TRBD1 (6 bases). The germline gives CDR1 MNHEY, CDR2 SMNVEV (reference sequence). The CDR3 consists of 14 residues. V lost 7 bases to trimming and J lost 0 bases, with 12 bases between them. CDR3 DNA: TGTGCCAGCATGGACAGATTTATGAACACTGAAGCTTTCTTT. Amino acids: CASMDRFMNTEAFF.

Only a few counts were recorded for this clone. This chain connects TRBV15 to TRBJ1-5, with 7 nucleotides matching TRBD1. J lost 8 bases, V lost 6 bases, and 13 bases had no gene match. Germline CDR1 LNHNV, CDR2 YYDKDF (reference sequence). This CDR3 has 15 amino acids. CDR3 bases: TGTGCCACCAGTTTAAGCAGGGGGGCGGTGGAGCCCCAGCATTTT. Residues: CATSLSRGAVEPQHF.

The chain has TRBV14 and TRBJ2-5; 10 nucleotides agree with TRBD1. The DNA end is a closer match to TRBJ2-7, so the J assignment may be wrong. Per germline, CDR1 SGHDN and CDR2 FVKESK. There are 15 residues in the CDR3. CDR3 in DNA: TGTGCCAGCAGCCAACTGGGGACAGGGGATGGCGAGCAGTACTTC. It specifies CASSQLGTGDGEQYF.

This clone was observed once. The chain combines TRBV2 with TRBJ1-2; D unresolved. The germline V gene encodes CDR1 SNHLY and CDR2 FYNNEI. The V and J ends lost 6 bases and 2 bases respectively, with 4 bases between them. This CDR3 is 11 amino acids long. CDR3 nucleotide sequence: TGTGCCAGCAGATCAAACTATGGCTACACCTTC. Encoded protein: CASRSNYGYTF.

The CDR3 sequence: CASSSSGTGYNEQFF. The CDR3 DNA follows: TGTGCCAGCAGTTCCTCCGGGACAGGGTACAATGAGCAGTTCTTC. V and J are TRBV27 and TRBJ2-1, with TRBD1 identical over 9 bases. J was trimmed by 4 bases and V by 4 bases; bases with no gene match: 5. The CDR3 runs 15 residues. The germline CDR1 and CDR2 sequences are MNHEY and SMNVEV (reference sequence).

The chain employs TRBV6-5 and TRBJ2-7, with D perhaps matching TRBD2 (5 bases). Germline assignment: CDR1 MNHEY and CDR2 SVGAGI. This CDR3 region has 14 residues. Trimming took 5 bases from V and 2 from J, leaving 13 bases between them. The CDR3 nucleotides are TGTGCCAGCAGTCCATCGGGAAACCCCTACGAGCAGTACTTC. This gives the protein CASSPSGNPYEQYF.

This chain links TRBV30 with TRBJ2-7, with D hard to call. The CDR3 is made up of 12 amino acids. Trimming pared 3 bases from V and 2 bases from J, leaving 8 bases between. In germline, CDR1 is GTSNPN, CDR2 SVGIG (reference sequence). The CDR3 DNA follows: TGTGCCTGGAGGGTTGGCCCCTACGAGCAGTACTTC. Translation: CAWRVGPYEQYF.

The chain carries TRBV27 and TRBJ2-3; possibly TRBD2 for D (6 bases). The V and J ends lost 6 bases and 6 bases respectively, with 22 bases between them. Germline V gene sequence: CDR1 MNHEY, CDR2 SMNVEV (reference sequence). The CDR3 has 16 residues. The CDR3 loop reads CASSLGRVYRGDTQYF. Written as DNA, the CDR3 is TGTGCCAGCAGCCTAGGGCGGGTTTACCGGGGGGATACGCAGTATTTT.

This chain uses TRBV4-1 with TRBJ2-1, with a tentative D call TRBD1 (7 bases). The germline gives CDR1 MGHRA, CDR2 YSYEKL. Trimming took off 0 bases at V and 3 bases at J, with 18 bases between the two ends. The CDR3 totals 18 residues. The CDR3 DNA follows: TGCGCCAGCAGCCAAGATATCGAAGCAGGGGGGTTCTACAATGAGCAGTTCTTC. Protein sequence: CASSQDIEAGGFYNEQFF.

The CDR3 spells CASSLGGAEAFF. The DNA for the CDR3 is TGTGCCAGCAGCTTGGGGGGGGCTGAAGCTTTCTTT. The chain employs TRBV7-9 and TRBJ1-1, with a possible D match to TRBD1 (5 bases). Trimming pared 3 bases from V and 6 bases from J, leaving 8 bases between. Germline V lookup: CDR1 SEHNR, CDR2 FQNEAQ (reference sequence). The CDR3 is 12 residues long.

This chain uses TRBV4-2 with TRBJ2-1, with 7 nucleotides matching TRBD2. The germline V gene has CDR1 LGHNA and CDR2 YNFKEQ. The CDR3 has 18 amino acids. With V trimmed by 0 bases and J by 6 bases, 14 bases remained unmatched. The CDR3 reads CASSQEAWSGGSTNEQFF. CDR3 nucleotides: TGTGCCAGCAGCCAAGAAGCGTGGAGTGGCGGGAGCACCAATGAGCAGTTCTTC.

The rearrangement uses TRBV10-3 and TRBJ2-5, with TRBD2 matching over 8 bases. J gave up 5 bases and V 0 bases, and 8 bases lay outside the gene matches. Germline CDR1 is ENHRY and CDR2 is SYGVKD. The CDR3 is 16 amino acids. The CDR3 sequence: CAISESMAGGHETQYF. CDR3 DNA sequence: TGTGCCATCAGTGAGTCGATGGCGGGGGGCCACGAGACCCAGTACTTC.